This T cell receptor (beta chain) emerged from a study of read filtering for tumor transcriptome and immune sequencing. On the study more broadly: Among patients, 17 to 20 were male and about 15 female, aged about 47 to 85 (mean roughly 63). The study's findings and limits: Roughly four fifths of IR-seq clonotypes had one read, totaling approximately 3.3% of reads; RNA-seq: approximately 73% and 42%. The sorted CD138-negative fraction was a mixed bone marrow immune population, not purified T cells.

Germline CDR1 reads DFQATT; CDR2 reads SNEGSKA (reference sequence). There are 13 residues in the CDR3. Trimming removed 1 base at V and 4 bases at J, with 10 bases between. Molecular barcoded adaptors covering alpha/delta and beta/gamma chains were used on approximately 400 ng RNA. TCRdb recomputed calls from the reads with MiXCR, one row per CDR3 protein. The sample records approximately 24,000 distinct CDR3 sequences, roughly 22% being singletons. This clonotype has ten or more counts. Its antigen is not identified. Sequenced: a population of CD138-negative cells sorted from bone marrow. The rearrangement joins TRBV20-1 to TRBJ1-1; the D is unclear. The origin of this receptor is a donor older than 35 with multiple myeloma. CDR3 sequence reads: CSARVGGPTEAFF. CDR3 DNA sequence: TGCAGTGCTAGAGTGGGAGGCCCCACTGAAGCTTTCTTT.